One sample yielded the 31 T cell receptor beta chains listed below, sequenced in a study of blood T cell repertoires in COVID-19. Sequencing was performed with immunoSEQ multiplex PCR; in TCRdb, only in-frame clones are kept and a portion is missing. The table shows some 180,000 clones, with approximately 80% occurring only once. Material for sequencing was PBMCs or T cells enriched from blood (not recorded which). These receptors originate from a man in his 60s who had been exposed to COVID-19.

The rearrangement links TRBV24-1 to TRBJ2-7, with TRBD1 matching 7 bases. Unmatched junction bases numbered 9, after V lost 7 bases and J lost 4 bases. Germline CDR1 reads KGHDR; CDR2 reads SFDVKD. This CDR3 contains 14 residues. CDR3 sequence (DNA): TGTGCCACCAGGACGTACAGGGGCACGTACGAGCAGTACTTC. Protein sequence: CATRTYRGTYEQYF.

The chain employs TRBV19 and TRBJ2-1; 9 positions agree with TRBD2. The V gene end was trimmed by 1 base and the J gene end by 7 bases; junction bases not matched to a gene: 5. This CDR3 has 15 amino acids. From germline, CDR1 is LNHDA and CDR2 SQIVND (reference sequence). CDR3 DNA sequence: TGTGCCAGTAGTATAGGCGGGAGGGCCGGTAATGAGCAGTTCTTC. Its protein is CASSIGGRAGNEQFF. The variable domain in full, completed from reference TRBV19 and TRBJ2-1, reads DGGITQSPKYLFRKEGQNVTLSCEQNLNHDAMYWYRQDPGQGLRLIYYSQIVNDFQKGDIAEGYSVSREKKESFPLTVTSAQKNPTAFYLCASSIGGRAGNEQFFGPGTRLTVL.

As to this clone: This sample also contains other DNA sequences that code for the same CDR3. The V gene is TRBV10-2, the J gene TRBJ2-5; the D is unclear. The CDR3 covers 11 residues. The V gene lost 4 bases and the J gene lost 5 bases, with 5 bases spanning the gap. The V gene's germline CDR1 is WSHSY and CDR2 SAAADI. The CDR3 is CASSASETQYF. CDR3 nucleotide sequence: TGCGCCAGCAGTGCTTCGGAGACCCAGTACTTC.

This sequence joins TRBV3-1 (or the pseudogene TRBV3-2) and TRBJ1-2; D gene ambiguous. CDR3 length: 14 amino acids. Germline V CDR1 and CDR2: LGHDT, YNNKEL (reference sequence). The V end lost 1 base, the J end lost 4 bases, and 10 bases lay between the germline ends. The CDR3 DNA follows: TGTGCCAGCAGCCAAGGAAAGGCGGGCTATGGCTACACCTTC. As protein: CASSQGKAGYGYTF.

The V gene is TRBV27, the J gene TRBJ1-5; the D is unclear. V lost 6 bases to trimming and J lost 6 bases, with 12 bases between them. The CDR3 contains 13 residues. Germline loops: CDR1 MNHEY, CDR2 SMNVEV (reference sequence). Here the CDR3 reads CASRSFEGQPQHF. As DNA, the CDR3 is TGTGCCAGCAGATCTTTCGAGGGTCAGCCCCAGCATTTT.

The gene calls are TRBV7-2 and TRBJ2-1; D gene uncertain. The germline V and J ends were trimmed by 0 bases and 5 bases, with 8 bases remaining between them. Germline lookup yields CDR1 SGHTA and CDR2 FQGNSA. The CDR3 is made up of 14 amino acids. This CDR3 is CASSLALGNNEQFF. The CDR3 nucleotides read TGTGCCAGCAGCTTAGCGCTAGGAAACAATGAGCAGTTCTTC. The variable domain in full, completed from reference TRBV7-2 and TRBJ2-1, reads GAGVSQSPSNKVTEKGKDVELRCDPISGHTALYWYRQSLGQGLEFLIYFQGNSAPDKSGLPSDRFSAERTGGSVSTLTIQRTQQEDSAVYLCASSLALGNNEQFFGPGTRLTVL.

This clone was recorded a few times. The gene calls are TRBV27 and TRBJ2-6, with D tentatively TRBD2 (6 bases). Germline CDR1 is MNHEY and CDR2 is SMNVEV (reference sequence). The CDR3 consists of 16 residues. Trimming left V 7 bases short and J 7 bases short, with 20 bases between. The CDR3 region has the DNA TGTGCCAGCACCACTTCGCGGGGCGAACGAGCCAACGTCCTGACTTTC. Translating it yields CASTTSRGERANVLTF.

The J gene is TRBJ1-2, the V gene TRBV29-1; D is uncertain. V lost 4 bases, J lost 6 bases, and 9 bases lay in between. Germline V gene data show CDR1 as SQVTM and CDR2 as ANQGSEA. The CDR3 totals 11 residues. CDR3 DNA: TGCAGCGTTGTCGGGTTGGATGGCTACACCTTC. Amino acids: CSVVGLDGYTF.

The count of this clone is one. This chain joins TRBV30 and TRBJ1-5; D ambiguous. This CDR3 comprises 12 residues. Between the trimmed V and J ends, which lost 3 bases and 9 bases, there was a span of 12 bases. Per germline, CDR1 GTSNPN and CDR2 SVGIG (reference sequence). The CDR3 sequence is CAWSVGRGPQHF. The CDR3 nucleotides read TGTGCCTGGAGCGTAGGACGGGGGCCCCAGCATTTT.

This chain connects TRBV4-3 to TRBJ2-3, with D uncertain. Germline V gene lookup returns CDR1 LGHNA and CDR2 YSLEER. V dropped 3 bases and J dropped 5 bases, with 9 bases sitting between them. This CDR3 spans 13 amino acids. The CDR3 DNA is TGCGCCAGCAGCCAGGGCCTCAGAGATACGCAGTATTTT. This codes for CASSQGLRDTQYF.

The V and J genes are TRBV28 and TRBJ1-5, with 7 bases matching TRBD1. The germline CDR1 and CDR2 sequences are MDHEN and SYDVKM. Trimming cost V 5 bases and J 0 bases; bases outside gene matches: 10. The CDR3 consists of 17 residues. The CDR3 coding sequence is TGTGCCAGCAGTCCCTCTGGGACAGATTATAGCAATCAGCCCCAGCATTTT. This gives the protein CASSPSGTDYSNQPQHF.

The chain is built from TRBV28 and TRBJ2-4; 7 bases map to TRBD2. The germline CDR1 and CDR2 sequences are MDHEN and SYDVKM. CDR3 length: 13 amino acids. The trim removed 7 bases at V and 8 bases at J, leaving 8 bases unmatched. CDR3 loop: CASTIGGRDIQYF. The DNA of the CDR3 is TGTGCCAGCACGATCGGGGGGAGGGACATTCAGTACTTC.

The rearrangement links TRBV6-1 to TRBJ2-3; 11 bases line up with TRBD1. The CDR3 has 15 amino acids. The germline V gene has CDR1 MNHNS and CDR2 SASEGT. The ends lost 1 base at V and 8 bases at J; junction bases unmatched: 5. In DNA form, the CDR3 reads TGTGCCAGCAGTGAAGTGGGACAGGGGGTCGGTACGCAGTATTTT. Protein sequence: CASSEVGQGVGTQYF.

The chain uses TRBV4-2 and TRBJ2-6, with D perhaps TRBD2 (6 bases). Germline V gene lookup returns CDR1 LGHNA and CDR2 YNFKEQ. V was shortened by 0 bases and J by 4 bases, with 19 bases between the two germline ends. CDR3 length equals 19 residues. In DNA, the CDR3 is TGTGCCAGCAGCCAAGAGATCAGCGGGTTCGGGACCGGGGCCAACGTCCTGACTTTC. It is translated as CASSQEISGFGTGANVLTF.

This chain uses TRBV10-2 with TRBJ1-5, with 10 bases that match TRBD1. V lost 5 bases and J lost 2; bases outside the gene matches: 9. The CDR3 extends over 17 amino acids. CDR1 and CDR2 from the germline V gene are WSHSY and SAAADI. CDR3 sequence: CASSKTGGRGGNQPQHF. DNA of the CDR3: TGCGCCAGCAGTAAGACAGGGGGCCGAGGTGGCAATCAGCCCCAGCATTTT.

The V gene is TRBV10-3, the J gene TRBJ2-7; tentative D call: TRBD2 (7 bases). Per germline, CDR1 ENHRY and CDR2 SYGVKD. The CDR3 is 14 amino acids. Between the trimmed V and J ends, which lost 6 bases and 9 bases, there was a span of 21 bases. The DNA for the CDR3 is TGTGCCATCAGGGGGACACGGGAGGCCCGATGGCAGTACTTC. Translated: CAIRGTREARWQYF.

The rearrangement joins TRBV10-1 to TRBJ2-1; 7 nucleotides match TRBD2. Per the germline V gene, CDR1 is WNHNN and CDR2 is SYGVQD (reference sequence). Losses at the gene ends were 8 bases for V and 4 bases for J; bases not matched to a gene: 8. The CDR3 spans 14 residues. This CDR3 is CASGPRRGYNEQFF. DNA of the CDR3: TGCGCCAGCGGTCCCCGGCGGGGGTACAATGAGCAGTTCTTC.

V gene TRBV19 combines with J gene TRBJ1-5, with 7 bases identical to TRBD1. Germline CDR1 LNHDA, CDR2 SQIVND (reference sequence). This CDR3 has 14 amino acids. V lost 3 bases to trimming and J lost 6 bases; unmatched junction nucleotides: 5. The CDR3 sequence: CASSILAGGQPQHF. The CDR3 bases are TGTGCCAGTAGTATTTTAGCAGGGGGTCAGCCCCAGCATTTT.

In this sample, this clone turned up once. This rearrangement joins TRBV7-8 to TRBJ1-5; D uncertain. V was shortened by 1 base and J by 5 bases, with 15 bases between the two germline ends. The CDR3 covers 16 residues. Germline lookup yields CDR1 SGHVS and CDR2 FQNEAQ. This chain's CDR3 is CASSLGLVLGDQPQHF. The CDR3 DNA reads TGTGCCAGCAGCTTAGGCCTTGTTTTGGGCGATCAGCCCCAGCATTTT.

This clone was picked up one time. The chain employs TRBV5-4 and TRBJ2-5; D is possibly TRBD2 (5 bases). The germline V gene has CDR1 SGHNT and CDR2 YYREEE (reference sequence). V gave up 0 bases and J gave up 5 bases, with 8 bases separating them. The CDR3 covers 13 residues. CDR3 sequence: CASSLGAEETQYF. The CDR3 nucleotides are TGTGCCAGCAGCTTGGGAGCGGAGGAGACCCAGTACTTC.

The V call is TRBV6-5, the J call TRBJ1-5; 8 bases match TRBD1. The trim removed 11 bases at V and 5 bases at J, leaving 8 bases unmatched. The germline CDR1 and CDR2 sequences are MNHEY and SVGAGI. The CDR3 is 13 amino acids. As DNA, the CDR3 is TGTGCCGGCGCACAGGGGGGCCATCAGCCCCAGCATTTT. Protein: CAGAQGGHQPQHF.

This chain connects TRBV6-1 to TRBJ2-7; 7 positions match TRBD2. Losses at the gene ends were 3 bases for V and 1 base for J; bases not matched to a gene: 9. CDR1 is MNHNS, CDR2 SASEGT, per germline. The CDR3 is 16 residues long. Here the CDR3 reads CASSDGGSRGSYEQYF. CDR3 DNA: TGTGCCAGCAGTGATGGGGGATCGCGGGGGTCCTACGAGCAGTACTTC.

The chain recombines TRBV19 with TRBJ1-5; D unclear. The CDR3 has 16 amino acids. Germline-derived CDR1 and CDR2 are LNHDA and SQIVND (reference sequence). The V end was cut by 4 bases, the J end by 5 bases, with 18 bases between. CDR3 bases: TGTGCCAGTAGTAATCGAGGGTCGGGGATATATCAGCCCCAGCATTTT. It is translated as CASSNRGSGIYQPQHF. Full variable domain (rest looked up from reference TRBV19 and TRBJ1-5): DGGITQSPKYLFRKEGQNVTLSCEQNLNHDAMYWYRQDPGQGLRLIYYSQIVNDFQKGDIAEGYSVSREKKESFPLTVTSAQKNPTAFYLCASSNRGSGIYQPQHFGDGTRLSIL.

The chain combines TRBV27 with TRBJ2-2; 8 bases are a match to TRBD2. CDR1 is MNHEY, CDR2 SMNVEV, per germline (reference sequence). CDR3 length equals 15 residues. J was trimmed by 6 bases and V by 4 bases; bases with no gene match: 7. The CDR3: CASSSLAGTAGELFF. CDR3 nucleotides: TGTGCCAGCAGTTCCTTAGCGGGAACTGCCGGGGAGCTGTTTTTT.

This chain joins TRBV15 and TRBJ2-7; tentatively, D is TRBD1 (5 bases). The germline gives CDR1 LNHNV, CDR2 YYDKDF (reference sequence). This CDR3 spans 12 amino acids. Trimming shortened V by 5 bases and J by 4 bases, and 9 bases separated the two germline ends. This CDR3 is CATSGRGYEQYF. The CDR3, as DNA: TGTGCCACCAGCGGTAGGGGTTACGAGCAGTACTTC.

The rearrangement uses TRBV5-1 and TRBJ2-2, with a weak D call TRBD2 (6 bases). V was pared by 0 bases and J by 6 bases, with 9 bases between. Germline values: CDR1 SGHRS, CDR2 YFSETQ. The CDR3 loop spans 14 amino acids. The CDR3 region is CASSLGGVAGELFF. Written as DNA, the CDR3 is TGCGCCAGCAGCTTGGGCGGGGTCGCCGGGGAGCTGTTTTTT.

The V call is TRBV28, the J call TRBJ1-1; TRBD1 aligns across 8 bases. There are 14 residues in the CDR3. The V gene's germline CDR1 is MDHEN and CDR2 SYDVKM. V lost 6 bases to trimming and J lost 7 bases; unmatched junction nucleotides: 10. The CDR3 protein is CASSPNRGGYEAFF. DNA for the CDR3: TGTGCCAGCAGCCCGAACAGGGGGGGATATGAAGCTTTCTTT.

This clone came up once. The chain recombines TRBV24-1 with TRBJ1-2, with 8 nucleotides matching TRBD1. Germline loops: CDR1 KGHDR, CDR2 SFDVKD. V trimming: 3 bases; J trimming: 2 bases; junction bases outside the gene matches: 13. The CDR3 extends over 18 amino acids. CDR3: CATSDETGPRTGNYGYTF. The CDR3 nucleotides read TGTGCCACCAGTGATGAAACCGGTCCCCGGACAGGGAACTATGGCTACACCTTC.

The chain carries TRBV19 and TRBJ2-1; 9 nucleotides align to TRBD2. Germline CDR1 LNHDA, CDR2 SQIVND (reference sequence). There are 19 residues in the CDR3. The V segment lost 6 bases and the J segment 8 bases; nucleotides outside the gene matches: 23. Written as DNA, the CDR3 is TGTGCCAGTAGCTCCTCTGGGGGCATCGGCGGGAGGGCCATGGATGAGCAGTTCTTC. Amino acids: CASSSSGGIGGRAMDEQFF.

Written as DNA, the CDR3 is TGTGCCAGCAGCTTAAGGGACAGCCACGAAGCTTTCTTT. Translation gives CASSLRDSHEAFF. The chain employs TRBV7-3 and TRBJ1-1; 7 bases agree with TRBD1. Germline V CDR1 and CDR2: SGHTA, FQGTGA. The CDR3 has 13 residues. Trimming removed 1 base from V and 8 bases from J; junction bases left unmatched: 4.

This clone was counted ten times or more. In DNA form, the CDR3 reads TGTGCCAGCAGCTTGGGAGAGCTCAGCACAGATACGCAGTATTTT. This translates into CASSLGELSTDTQYF. The chain joins TRBV7-9 to TRBJ2-3; maybe TRBD2 (5 bases). The CDR3 spans 15 residues. Germline CDR1 is SEHNR and CDR2 is FQNEAQ (reference sequence). The V and J ends lost 3 bases and 0 bases respectively, with 10 bases between them.